The T cell receptor (beta chain) described here comes from a study of cytomegalovirus exposure and HLA in healthy donors. Overall study results and limits: It was only CMV serostatus that was available as immune exposure information. A later analysis found TCR association rates differed by HLA locus, highest for DRB1 and lowest for HLA-C.

A note on this clone: Antigen: not known.

Both 60 Vbeta primers and 13 Jbeta primers went into the PCR. The assay was immunoSEQ multiplex PCR, and TCRdb's table has in-frame clones only and misses some. The top ten clones hold around 0.9% of a sample with roughly 110,000 clones, over 65% of them seen once. Germline CDR1 is SEHNR and CDR2 is FQNEAQ (reference sequence). The CDR3 totals 15 residues. Unmatched junction bases numbered 8, after V lost 5 bases and J lost 9 bases. The chain has TRBV7-9 and TRBJ1-6; 9 bases map to TRBD1. The sample taken for sequencing was PBMCs. This clonotype was sampled from a woman in her 30s in good health and CMV-seronegative. CDR3 amino acids: CASSPGQGTGSPLHF. In DNA, the CDR3 is TGTGCCAGCAGCCCCGGACAGGGGACAGGTTCACCCCTCCACTTT.